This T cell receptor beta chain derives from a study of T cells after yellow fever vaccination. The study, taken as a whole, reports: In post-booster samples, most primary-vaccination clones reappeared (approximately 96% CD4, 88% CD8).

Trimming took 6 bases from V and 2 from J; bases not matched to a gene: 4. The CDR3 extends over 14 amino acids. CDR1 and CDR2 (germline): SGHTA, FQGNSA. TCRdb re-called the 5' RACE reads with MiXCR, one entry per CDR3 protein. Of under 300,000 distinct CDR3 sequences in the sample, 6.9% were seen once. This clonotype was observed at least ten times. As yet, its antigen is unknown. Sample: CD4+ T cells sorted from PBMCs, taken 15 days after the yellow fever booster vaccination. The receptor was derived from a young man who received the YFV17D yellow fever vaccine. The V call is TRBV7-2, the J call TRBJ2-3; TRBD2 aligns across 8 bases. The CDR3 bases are TGTGCCAGCAGACGGGGGGGTGTCACAGATACGCAGTATTTT. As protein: CASRRGGVTDTQYF.